The entry that follows covers one TCR beta chain sequence. What it recognizes is unknown. The sample comes from a study of response to subunit inactivated influenza vaccine. Whole-study findings and limits: The authors suggested that every seasonal influenza vaccination recruits few new T cells.

TCRdb fed the RT-PCR reads into MiXCR, producing one record per CDR3 protein. Here the sample spans 500,000 to 550,000 distinct CDR3 sequences, less than 10% being singletons. The V end lost 4 bases, the J end lost 0 bases, and 13 bases lay between the germline ends. The germline V gene has CDR1 SGHRS and CDR2 YFSETQ. The CDR3 covers 15 residues. The sample consisted of PBMCs from blood, taken approximately 25 months after vaccination. The chain has TRBV5-1 and TRBJ1-1; D gene unclear. The clonotype comes from a man aged 50 to 75 who received an inactivated influenza vaccine. The CDR3 region is CASSQAVEMNTEAFF. Here the CDR3 DNA reads TGCGCCAGCAGCCAAGCGGTTGAAATGAACACTGAAGCTTTCTTT.